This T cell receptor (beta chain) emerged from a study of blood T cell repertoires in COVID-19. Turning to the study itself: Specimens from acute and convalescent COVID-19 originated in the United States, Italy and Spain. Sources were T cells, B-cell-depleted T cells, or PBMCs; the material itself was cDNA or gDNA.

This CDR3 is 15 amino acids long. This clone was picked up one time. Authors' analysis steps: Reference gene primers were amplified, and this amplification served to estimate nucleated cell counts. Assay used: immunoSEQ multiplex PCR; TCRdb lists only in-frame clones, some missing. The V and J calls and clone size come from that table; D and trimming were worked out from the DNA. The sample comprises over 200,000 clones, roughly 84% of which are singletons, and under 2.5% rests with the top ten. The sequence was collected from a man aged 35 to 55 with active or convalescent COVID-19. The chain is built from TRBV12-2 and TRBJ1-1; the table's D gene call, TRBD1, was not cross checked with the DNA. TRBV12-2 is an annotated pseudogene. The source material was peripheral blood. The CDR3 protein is CASRTPGQRNTEAFF. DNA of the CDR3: TGTGCAAGTCGAACCCCTGGGCAGAGGAACACTGAAGCTTTCTTT.